This T cell receptor (beta chain) comes out of a study of response to subunit inactivated influenza vaccine. Whole-study results and caveats: Researchers suggested that each seasonal influenza vaccination recruits few new T cells.

TCRdb reanalysed the RT-PCR reads using MiXCR and keeps one entry per CDR3 protein. Among 530,000 or so distinct CDR3 sequences, roughly 27% were seen once, and the ten largest hold 1.9%. This clonotype was seen a few times. The antigen remains unidentified. Trimming removed 2 bases from V and 9 bases from J; junction bases left unmatched: 2. CDR3 size: 15 residues. Germline V CDR1 and CDR2: SGHRS, YFSETQ. This specimen consisted of CD4+ T cells sorted from PBMCs, obtained around 5 days after vaccination. V is TRBV5-1 and J is TRBJ2-1; 16 nucleotides match TRBD2. The source is a man aged 45-60 years who received an inactivated influenza vaccine. DNA for the CDR3: TGCGCCAGCAGCTTAGGGACTAGCGGGAGGGCTGAGCAGTTCTTC. Protein: CASSLGTSGRAEQFF.